Sequencing of this T cell receptor (beta chain) was carried out in a study of T cell repertoires in cytomegalovirus infection. Findings and caveats of the study: HLA-C-restricted CMV clonotypes gave the most frequent clonotype in two of eight donors.

One entry per CDR3 protein, called by TCRdb with MiXCR from the reads. This sample has 100,000 to 150,000 distinct CDR3 sequences, with 20% to 30% found just once. About this clonotype: Its antigen is not known.

Trimming removed 1 base at V and 8 bases at J, with 7 bases between. The CDR3 is 12 residues long. Germline V gene lookup returns CDR1 LGHDT and CDR2 YNNKEL (reference sequence). This TCR was recovered from a human donor in good health (CMV status not recorded). Some clones in this sample may be carry-over from other donors' samples. Sequenced material: PBMCs, sequenced either directly or after in vitro stimulation (not recorded which). The chain employs TRBV3-1 and TRBJ2-3, with TRBD2 as a possible D gene (6 bases). CDR3 sequence (DNA): TGTGCCAGCAGCCAAGGGGAGGCTACGCAGTATTTT. It yields the protein CASSQGEATQYF.